Presented here are 12 T cell receptor beta chains from one specimen sequenced in a study of cytomegalovirus exposure and HLA in healthy donors. 60 Vbeta and 13 Jbeta primers were used in PCR. TCRdb keeps only in-frame clones here, not all; method: immunoSEQ multiplex PCR. Among roughly 78,000 clones, around 64% were seen once, and the ten largest hold roughly a fifth. The source material was PBMCs. These receptors all come from a middle-aged man in good health and CMV-seropositive.

The chain couples TRBV28 to TRBJ1-1; 10 bases map to TRBD1. The CDR3 loop spans 18 amino acids. The ends lost 3 bases at V and 7 bases at J; junction bases unmatched: 17. Germline V gives CDR1 MDHEN, CDR2 SYDVKM. DNA for the CDR3: TGTGCCAGCAGTTTTTCCCAGACCGGGACAGGGGACTCTCTTGAAGCTTTCTTT. It translates to CASSFSQTGTGDSLEAFF.

V is TRBV7-3 and J is TRBJ1-5; no firm D call. V lost 0 bases to trimming and J lost 6 bases, with 6 bases between them. The CDR3 length is 13 residues. Germline loops: CDR1 SGHTA, CDR2 FQGTGA. The CDR3 DNA sequence: TGTGCCAGCAGCTTAACGGCGGGTCAGCCCCAGCATTTT. This encodes CASSLTAGQPQHF.

This clone is a singleton in its sample. The chain couples TRBV6-5 to TRBJ2-5; possibly TRBD1 for D (6 bases). The tail of the sequence fits TRBJ2-7 better, so the J call may be wrong. The CDR3 extends over 12 amino acids. The germline V gene encodes CDR1 MNHEY and CDR2 SVGAGI. The CDR3 reads CASSPQGDEQYF. DNA for the CDR3: TGTGCCAGCAGTCCACAGGGCGACGAGCAGTACTTC.

The chain employs TRBV30 and TRBJ2-2; 7 bases are shared with TRBD1. CDR1 GTSNPN and CDR2 SVGIG come from the germline V gene (reference sequence). The junction had 17 bases not matched to a gene; V was cut back by 5 bases and J by 8 bases. This CDR3 contains 16 residues. The CDR3 sequence is CAWHNRGRAFPGELFF. The CDR3 DNA reads as TGTGCCTGGCATAACAGGGGCCGCGCTTTCCCGGGGGAGCTGTTTTTT. The full variable domain, with the rest looked up from reference TRBV30 and TRBJ2-2, is SQTIHQWPATLVQPVGSPLSLECTVEGTSNPNLYWYRQAAGRGLQLLFYSVGIGQISSEVPQNLSASRPQDRQFILSSKKLLLSDSGFYLCAWHNRGRAFPGELFFGEGSRLTVL.

This chain joins TRBV10-1 and TRBJ2-1, with D maybe TRBD2 (5 bases). CDR1 and CDR2 (germline): WNHNN, SYGVQD (reference sequence). The CDR3 runs 14 residues. V lost 2 bases, J lost 7 bases, and 12 bases lay in between. CDR3 region: CASSERGRFNEQFF. As DNA, the CDR3 is TGCGCCAGCAGTGAGCGAGGGCGGTTTAATGAGCAGTTCTTC.

This clone turned up a few times. The chain links TRBV4-3 to TRBJ2-1; 8 positions agree with TRBD1. This CDR3 is 15 amino acids long. The germline gives CDR1 LGHNA, CDR2 YSLEER. The ends lost 4 bases at V and 4 bases at J; junction bases unmatched: 6. CDR3 DNA sequence: TGCGCCAGCAGCCCTTGGACAGGGTTGTACAATGAGCAGTTCTTC. Protein sequence: CASSPWTGLYNEQFF.

This clone has a handful of counts. The CDR3 nucleotides are TGTGCCAGCAGCTTAGGGGACAGGGTAACTCCCAACTATGGCTACACCTTC. It specifies CASSLGDRVTPNYGYTF. V and J are TRBV11-2 and TRBJ1-2; 9 bases are a match to TRBD1. V lost 1 base, J lost 2 bases, and 8 bases stayed unmatched. The V gene's germline CDR1 is SGHAT and CDR2 FQNNGV. The CDR3 runs 17 residues.

This clone appeared a few times. This sequence joins TRBV7-2 and TRBJ2-3; 9 bases map to TRBD2. The V segment lost 4 bases and the J segment 1 base; nucleotides outside the gene matches: 6. The CDR3 contains 16 residues. Per germline, CDR1 SGHTA and CDR2 FQGNSA. CDR3 nucleotide sequence: TGTGCCAGCAGCTGGATTCCTAGCGGGGGCACAGATACGCAGTATTTT. It translates to CASSWIPSGGTDTQYF.

The V and J genes are TRBV29-1 and TRBJ1-2, with D unresolved. This CDR3 comprises 12 residues. Trimming stripped 3 bases from V and 4 bases from J, with 9 bases between. In germline, CDR1 is SQVTM, CDR2 ANQGSEA. CDR3 in amino acids: CSVESSVYGYTF. The CDR3 DNA follows: TGCAGCGTTGAGTCCTCTGTCTATGGCTACACCTTC.

The chain has TRBV30 and TRBJ2-7; TRBD1 matches 9 bases. The germline V gene has CDR1 GTSNPN and CDR2 SVGIG (reference sequence). V gave up 1 base and J gave up 4 bases; unmatched junction bases: 8. CDR3 length equals 15 residues. The DNA for the CDR3 is TGTGCCTGGAGTGAGGGACAGGGACTCGGATACGAGCAGTACTTC. Its translation is CAWSEGQGLGYEQYF.

The V gene is TRBV10-1, the J gene TRBJ1-2; TRBD1 aligns across 7 bases. V gave up 3 bases and J gave up 3 bases; unmatched junction bases: 10. The CDR3 runs to 16 residues. CDR1 is WNHNN and CDR2 is SYGVQD in the germline V gene (reference sequence). CDR3 sequence (DNA): TGCGCCAGCAGTGAAGCCCTGGGACAGAGCTACTATGGCTACACCTTC. Translation gives CASSEALGQSYYGYTF.

The V call is TRBV4-2, the J call TRBJ1-2; D is ambiguous. Germline loops: CDR1 LGHNA, CDR2 YNFKEQ. The V gene lost 1 base and the J gene lost 1 base, with 10 bases spanning the gap. The CDR3 has 15 amino acids. CDR3 DNA sequence: TGTGCCAGCAGCCAAGTACAGAAGAATAACTATGGCTACACCTTC. This translates into CASSQVQKNNYGYTF.